Given below is one TCR beta chain in context. This entry is derived from a study of blood T cells in healthy people across ages. Total RNA extraction produced at least 5.5 micrograms (per sample) for the study. The CDR3 spans 14 residues. Germline V gene data show CDR1 as ENHRY and CDR2 as SYGVKD. V dropped 1 base and J dropped 2 bases, with 7 bases sitting between them. PCR was performed a second time for roughly 7 to 11 cycles using a sample-barcoded 5' primer and a J-beta primer mix. TCRdb used MiXCR to reprocess the 5' RACE reads, holding one entry per CDR3 protein. The data contain about 680,000 distinct CDR3 sequences, 45% to 50% of them singletons.

The TCR comes from a woman aged 60-70 years in good health. The chain combines TRBV10-3 with TRBJ2-3, with no clear D. Sequencing used blood. The CDR3 nucleotides are TGTGCCATCAGTGAGTGGCAAATCACAGATACGCAGTATTTT. This sequence encodes CAISEWQITDTQYF.